This is a list of T cell receptor beta chains from one sample in a study of T cell repertoires in aging, cancer and after chemotherapy. Via MiXCR, TCRdb re-called the multiplex PCR reads, giving one row per CDR3 protein. Of about 820 distinct CDR3 sequences listed, around 25% are singletons. Sequencing was performed on blood. The receptor set was obtained from a human donor with a solid tumor. Both conserved end residues are part of each CDR3. The D gene is left open where the match is weak. Size is omitted from some rows. Given values are once, few, many or a class for expanded clones.

V: TRBV12-3/TRBV12-4; D: TRBD1; size: large; J: TRBJ2-7; DNA: TGTGCCAGCACCACCCCGGGACAGGCCTTGGGGCAGTACTTC; CDR3: CASTTPGQALGQYF
V: TRBV7-2; D: TRBD2; size: few; J: TRBJ2-2; DNA: TGTGCCAGCAGCTGGATACCACCGGGACTAGCGGGAGGGCCCGGGGAGCTGTTTTTT; CDR3: CASSWIPPGLAGGPGELFF
V: TRBV6-5; D: -; size: medium-sized; J: TRBJ1-1; DNA: TGTGCCAGCACTGCAGGGATAATTAACACTGAAGCTTTCTTT; CDR3: CASTAGIINTEAFF
V: TRBV29-1; D: -; size: large; J: TRBJ1-5; DNA: TGCAGCCCCCAAGGGCTCTATTCCAATCAGCCCCAGCATTTT; CDR3: CSPQGLYSNQPQHF
V: TRBV12-3/TRBV12-4; D: TRBD1; size: medium-sized; J: TRBJ1-1; DNA: TGTGCCAGCAGCAGAGGACAGGGGAGCGCTGAGGGCTTT; CDR3: CASSRGQGSAEGF
V: TRBV27; D: TRBD2; size: medium-sized; J: TRBJ2-7; DNA: TGTGCCAGCAGTTTTCGGCGGGAGTCCGCTAACGAGCAGTACTTC; CDR3: CASSFRRESANEQYF
V: TRBV4-3; D: -; size: few; J: TRBJ2-5; DNA: TGCGCCAGCAGCCAAGGGTCAAGGGTGGGGCAAGAGACCCAGTACTTC; CDR3: CASSQGSRVGQETQYF
V: TRBV24-1; D: -; size: few; J: TRBJ2-3; DNA: TGTGCCACCAGTCCCGGCGGGGCTAGCACAGATACGCAGTATTTT; CDR3: CATSPGGASTDTQYF
V: TRBV15; D: -; size: medium-sized; J: TRBJ1-4; DNA: TGTGCCACCAGCCCGAGGGGGGTTAATGAAAAACTGTTTTTT; CDR3: CATSPRGVNEKLFF
V: TRBV19; D: -; size: large; J: TRBJ2-1; DNA: TGTGCCAGTAGACCCAGCCATGCGGGTAGTTTAAATGAGCAGTTCTTC; CDR3: CASRPSHAGSLNEQFF
V: TRBV18; D: -; size: few; J: TRBJ1-1; DNA: TGTGCCAGCTCAGACACTGAAGCTTTCTTT; CDR3: CASSDTEAFF
V: TRBV12-3/TRBV12-4; D: TRBD1; size: medium-sized; J: TRBJ2-7; DNA: TGTGCCAGCAGTTTATGGCCTGGACAGGTCGAGGACTACGAGCAGTACTTC; CDR3: CASSLWPGQVEDYEQYF
V: TRBV13; D: -; size: -; J: TRBJ2-7; DNA: TGTGCCAGCAGCTTGGCCGGGACCCTCTCCTACGAGCAGTACTTC; CDR3: CASSLAGTLSYEQYF
V: TRBV5-1; D: TRBD1; size: few; J: TRBJ2-7; DNA: TGCGCCAGCAGCAGGGACAGGGGGAACTACGAGCAGTACTTC; CDR3: CASSRDRGNYEQYF
V: TRBV29-1; D: TRBD1; size: medium-sized; J: TRBJ1-1; DNA: TGCAGCGATGTGAGATATTCCAGGGGGCCGACTTTGAACACTGAAGCTTTCTTT; CDR3: CSDVRYSRGPTLNTEAFF
V: TRBV20-1; D: TRBD2; size: -; J: TRBJ2-1; DNA: TGCAGTGCTAGAGATCCCAGCGGGAGGGGGGATGAGCAGTTCTTC; CDR3: CSARDPSGRGDEQFF
V: TRBV7-9; D: -; size: -; J: TRBJ2-1; DNA: TGTGCCAGCAGCTTAGTTCGGGGACCTGGCGATGAGCAGTTCTTC; CDR3: CASSLVRGPGDEQFF
V: TRBV6-5; D: TRBD1; size: -; J: TRBJ1-2; DNA: TGTGCCAGCAGTTACGGGACAGGGCTTGGTAACTATGGCTACACCTTC; CDR3: CASSYGTGLGNYGYTF
V: TRBV12-3/TRBV12-4; D: -; size: -; J: TRBJ2-2; DNA: TGTGCCAACAGTAAGCCACGGTTCGGTGGCGACACCGGGGAGCTGTTTTTT; CDR3: CANSKPRFGGDTGELFF
V: TRBV5-6; D: TRBD1; size: medium-sized; J: TRBJ1-2; DNA: TGTGCCAGCAGCATTCCGGGACAGAGCAGCTATGGCTACACCTTC; CDR3: CASSIPGQSSYGYTF
V: TRBV6-1; D: -; size: -; J: TRBJ1-2; DNA: TGTGCCAGCAGTGAAGCAGGGAGAACTAAAGAAGGCTACACCTTC; CDR3: CASSEAGRTKEGYTF
V: TRBV7-2; D: -; size: few; J: TRBJ1-6; DNA: TGTGCCAGCAGCTTAGACGGGGATTCACCCCTCCACTTT; CDR3: CASSLDGDSPLHF
V: TRBV19; D: TRBD2; size: large; J: TRBJ2-2; DNA: TGTGCCAGTTTACGGACTAGCGGATACACCGGGGAGCTGTTTTTT; CDR3: CASLRTSGYTGELFF
V: TRBV4-3; D: TRBD1; size: -; J: TRBJ2-7; DNA: TGTGCCAGCAGCCAAGGGGACAGCTACTCCTACGAGCAGTACTTC; CDR3: CASSQGDSYSYEQYF
V: TRBV6-5; D: TRBD1; size: few; J: TRBJ2-4; DNA: TGTGCCAGCAGTGGATCACAGACAGGGTTCCAAAACATTCAGTACTTC; CDR3: CASSGSQTGFQNIQYF
V: TRBV20-1; D: TRBD1; size: few; J: TRBJ1-2; DNA: TGCAGTGCCCCCGGACAGGGTCGATATGGCTACACCTTC; CDR3: CSAPGQGRYGYTF